These 21 T cell receptor beta chains share one sample of origin, sequenced in a study of regulatory T cells in long-lasting Graves disease. Regarding time point: newly diagnosed GD, antithyroid drugs for less than 3 months. Researchers made the TCR library from RNA that was extracted from PBMCs. Researchers made TCR beta libraries by using iRepertoire HTBI primers and running Arm-PCR on CDR3 regions. TCRdb re-called the multiplex PCR reads with MiXCR, one entry per CDR3 protein. In the table there are 540,000 or so distinct CDR3 sequences, about 14% of which are singletons. These data were likewise used in another study, on T cells in Graves' hyperthyroidism and ophthalmopathy.

Sample: peripheral blood mononuclear cells (PBMCs), taken at new diagnosis, from a patient treated with antithyroid drugs. Receptor source: a man aged 25 to 45 with Graves disease.

This clonotype was found a few times. The chain uses TRBV18 and TRBJ2-5; no reliable D call. From germline, CDR1 is KGHSH and CDR2 LQKENI. Trimming left V 2 bases short and J 5 bases short, with 6 bases between. The CDR3 has 12 amino acids. The CDR3 reads CASSPIVETQYF. For the CDR3, the DNA is TGTGCCAGCTCACCAATCGTGGAGACCCAGTACTTC.

This clonotype was seen repeatedly, ten times or more. The chain carries TRBV25-1 and TRBJ1-1; D unresolved. The CDR3 consists of 16 residues. Trimming removed 4 bases from V and 2 bases from J, with 17 bases in between. Germline CDR1 MGHDK, CDR2 SYGVNS. The CDR3 sequence is CASSGRGPNGNTEAFF. The CDR3 DNA is TGTGCCAGCAGTGGTAGAGGGCCAAATGGCAACACTGAAGCTTTCTTT.

At least ten counts were recorded for this clonotype. The rearrangement links TRBV19 to TRBJ2-7; no definite D call. The CDR3 totals 13 residues. Germline CDR1 is LNHDA and CDR2 is SQIVND (reference sequence). V lost 3 bases to trimming and J lost 3 bases, with 9 bases between them. The CDR3 protein is CASSIRPIYEQYF. The DNA of the CDR3 is TGTGCCAGTAGTATCAGGCCGATCTACGAGCAGTACTTC.

This clonotype has at least ten counts. Written as DNA, the CDR3 is TGTGCCAGCAGCCCCGGGATGAACACTGAAGCTTTCTTT. Protein product: CASSPGMNTEAFF. This rearrangement joins TRBV18 to TRBJ1-1; D remains ambiguous. Trimming cost V 8 bases and J 0 bases, with 10 bases left between them. Germline CDR1 reads KGHSH; CDR2 reads LQKENI. The CDR3 spans 13 residues.

This clonotype was counted at least ten times. This is likely a read error, given that the CDR3 carries no conserved phenylalanine or tryptophan at its end. It is unclear where the CDR3 begins or ends on the DNA, so no DNA is shown, and the CDR3 is as TCRdb lists it. The rearrangement uses TRBV6-1 and TRBJ2-3; the D call TRBD2 from the table was never checked on the DNA. CDR1 and CDR2 from the germline V gene are MNHNS and SASEGT. The CDR3 spans 11 amino acids, including both terminal residues. The CDR3: CASSGAGEPWV.

This clonotype was detected a few times. A much larger clone differs from this one at a single base, so this may be a read error. The chain couples TRBV2 to TRBJ2-3; D is possibly TRBD2 (6 bases). CDR3 length: 14 residues. CDR1 SNHLY and CDR2 FYNNEI come from the germline V gene. The V end was cut by 4 bases, the J end by 5 bases, with 13 bases between. The CDR3: CASSAGGAVDTQYF. In nucleotides, the CDR3 is TGTGCCAGCAGTGCCGGGGGAGCTGTAGATACGCAGTATTTT.

This clonotype was recorded many times. The J gene is TRBJ1-3, the V gene TRBV24-1; D is unresolved. The CDR3 is made up of 16 amino acids. With 4 bases removed from V and 0 bases from J, the gap between germline ends came to 12 bases. Germline values: CDR1 KGHDR, CDR2 SFDVKD. This chain's CDR3 is CATSDPTESSGNTIYF. The CDR3 DNA reads TGTGCCACCAGTGACCCGACGGAGAGCTCTGGAAACACCATATATTTT.

This clonotype was observed many times. The CDR3 DNA follows: TGTGCCAGCAGCGCAGGTACTAAGGGAAGAAAATACGAGCAGTACTTC. This translates into CASSAGTKGRKYEQYF. The gene calls are TRBV7-2 and TRBJ2-7; D call uncertain. CDR3 length equals 16 residues. Trimming removed 5 bases from V and 4 bases from J, with 21 bases in between. Germline-derived CDR1 and CDR2 are SGHTA and FQGNSA.

The chain carries TRBV6-1 and TRBJ2-1, with 11 bases that match TRBD2. With V trimmed by 3 bases and J by 1 base, 8 bases remained unmatched. The CDR3 is 18 residues long. Germline assignment: CDR1 MNHNS and CDR2 SASEGT. The CDR3 loop reads CASSEIPGLAASYNEQFF. DNA of the CDR3: TGTGCCAGCAGTGAGATCCCGGGACTAGCGGCTTCCTACAATGAGCAGTTCTTC.

Ten or more counts support this clonotype. The chain employs TRBV6-2 or TRBV6-3 and TRBJ1-2, with D perhaps matching TRBD1 (6 bases). The CDR3 runs 12 residues. V was shortened by 7 bases and J by 2 bases, with 8 bases between the two germline ends. CDR1 is MNHEY, CDR2 SVGEGT, per germline. The CDR3 region has the DNA TGTGCCAGCAAGGACAGCAACTATGGCTACACCTTC. This codes for CASKDSNYGYTF.

There are a few counts of this clonotype. The chain couples TRBV10-3 to TRBJ2-3; 8 bases agree with TRBD2. The J segment lost 5 bases and the V segment lost 10 bases, leaving 23 bases of the junction unmatched. Germline assignment: CDR1 ENHRY and CDR2 SYGVKD. CDR3 size: 18 residues. This CDR3 is CATDGGVRRELRGDTQYF. CDR3 coding DNA: TGTGCCACCGACGGGGGGGTCAGGCGGGAGCTCCGTGGAGATACGCAGTATTTT.

The rearrangement links TRBV2 to TRBJ2-1; 10 bases line up with TRBD1. Germline values: CDR1 SNHLY, CDR2 FYNNEI. The J segment lost 5 bases and the V segment lost 1 base, leaving 5 bases of the junction unmatched. There are 16 residues in the CDR3. The chain's CDR3 is CASSEVPGQGNNEQFF. The CDR3 DNA follows: TGTGCCAGCAGTGAAGTACCGGGACAGGGGAACAATGAGCAGTTCTTC.

The gene calls are TRBV19 and TRBJ1-2; TRBD1 is a possible D gene (5 bases). The CDR3 totals 14 residues. Trimming stripped 9 bases from V and 2 bases from J, with 16 bases between. Germline loops: CDR1 LNHDA, CDR2 SQIVND (reference sequence). In DNA form, the CDR3 reads TGTGCCAGCCACCAAGGGGTCCTAAACTATGGCTACACCTTC. Encoded protein: CASHQGVLNYGYTF.

This clonotype has more than one count but fewer than ten. The chain links TRBV4-1 to TRBJ2-6; 11 positions match TRBD2. Germline V lookup: CDR1 MGHRA, CDR2 YSYEKL. The CDR3 has 20 residues. With V trimmed by 4 bases and J by 0 bases, 11 bases remained unmatched. The CDR3 protein is CASSRRLLAGGLSGANVLTF. The CDR3 DNA sequence: TGCGCCAGCAGCCGAAGACTGCTAGCGGGAGGCCTCTCTGGGGCCAACGTCCTGACTTTC.

For this clonotype: Since a much larger clone is just one base distant, this may be a read error. V usage is TRBV11-2 and J usage is TRBJ1-1; unclear D gene. This CDR3 has 13 residues. V was cut by 4 bases and J by 4 bases, with 10 bases left in between. Germline V lookup: CDR1 SGHAT, CDR2 FQNNGV. CDR3 loop: CASSSEFSTEAFF. The CDR3 region has the DNA TGTGCCAGCAGCTCAGAGTTCAGCACTGAAGCTTTCTTT.

On this clonotype: A much larger clone differs by one base, so this may be a read error. The chain uses TRBV12-3 or TRBV12-4 and TRBJ2-3, with no clear D. V shed 11 bases and J shed 2 bases, with 14 bases lying between them. The CDR3 has 13 residues. The CDR3 DNA reads TGTGCCCCCTCGGGCGGATACACAGATACGCAGTATTTT. It codes for CAPSGGYTDTQYF.

Turning to this clonotype: A much larger clone lies one base from this, so it may be a read error. The chain carries TRBV13 and TRBJ2-5, with D possibly matching TRBD1 (6 bases). The germline gives CDR1 PRHDT, CDR2 FYEKMQ (reference sequence). The CDR3 covers 13 residues. The CDR3 region is CTSSPGHGETQYF. CDR3 sequence (DNA): TGTACCAGCAGCCCGGGACACGGGGAGACCCAGTACTTC.

This clonotype has a count of ten or more. The chain combines TRBV27 with TRBJ1-5; D gene ambiguous. The CDR3 has 16 amino acids. Per the germline V gene, CDR1 is MNHEY and CDR2 is SMNVEV (reference sequence). V lost 2 bases and J 0 bases, leaving 11 bases between the germline ends. This CDR3 is CASSLRSTYSNQPQHF. The CDR3 nucleotides read TGTGCCAGCAGTTTAAGGTCAACTTATAGCAATCAGCCCCAGCATTTT.

The sample holds a few counts of this clonotype. The chain couples TRBV10-3 to TRBJ2-3; D possibly uses TRBD1 or TRBD2 (5 bases each). Germline-derived CDR1 and CDR2 are ENHRY and SYGVKD. CDR3 length equals 14 residues. Trimming took off 4 bases at V and 6 bases at J, with 14 bases between the two ends. The CDR3 sequence: CAISVAQGGDTQYF. CDR3 sequence (DNA): TGTGCCATCAGTGTTGCGCAGGGCGGGGATACGCAGTATTTT.

This clonotype was observed many times. J is TRBJ1-2 and V is TRBV20-1; D is unresolved. V gave up 3 bases and J gave up 0 bases, with 8 bases separating them. CDR3 size: 13 residues. The germline V gene encodes CDR1 DFQATT and CDR2 SNEGSKA (reference sequence). In DNA, the CDR3 is TGCAGTGCTAGGGGGATCGCTAACTATGGCTACACCTTC. Residues: CSARGIANYGYTF.

The sample holds many counts of this clonotype. The CDR3 is CASSLGYSSAYEQYF. The CDR3 DNA reads TGTGCCAGCAGCTTGGGATACAGTTCAGCCTACGAGCAGTACTTC. The V and J genes are TRBV7-9 and TRBJ2-7; D unclear. With 3 bases removed from V and 2 bases from J, the gap between germline ends came to 14 bases. The CDR3 length is 15 residues. The germline CDR1 and CDR2 sequences are SEHNR and FQNEAQ (reference sequence).